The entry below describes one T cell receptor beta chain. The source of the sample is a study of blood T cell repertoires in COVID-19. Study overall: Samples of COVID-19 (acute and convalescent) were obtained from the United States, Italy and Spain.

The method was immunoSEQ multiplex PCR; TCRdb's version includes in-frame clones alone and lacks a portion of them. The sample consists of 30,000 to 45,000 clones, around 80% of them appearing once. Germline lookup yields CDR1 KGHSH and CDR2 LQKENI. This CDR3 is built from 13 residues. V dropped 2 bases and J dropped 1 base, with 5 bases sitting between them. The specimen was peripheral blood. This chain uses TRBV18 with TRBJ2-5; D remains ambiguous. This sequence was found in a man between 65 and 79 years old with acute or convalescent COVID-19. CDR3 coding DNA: TGTGCCAGCTCACCAACTCGCCAAGAGACCCAGTACTTC. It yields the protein CASSPTRQETQYF.